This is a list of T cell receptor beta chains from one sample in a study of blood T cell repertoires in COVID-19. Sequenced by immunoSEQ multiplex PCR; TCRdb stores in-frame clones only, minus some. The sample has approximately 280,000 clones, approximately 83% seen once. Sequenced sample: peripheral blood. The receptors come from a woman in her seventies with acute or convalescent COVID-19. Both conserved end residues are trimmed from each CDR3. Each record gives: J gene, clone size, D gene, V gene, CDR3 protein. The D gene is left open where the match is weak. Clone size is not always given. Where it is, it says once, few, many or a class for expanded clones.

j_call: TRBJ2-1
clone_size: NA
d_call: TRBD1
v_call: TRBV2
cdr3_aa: ASSVTGTGDEQF

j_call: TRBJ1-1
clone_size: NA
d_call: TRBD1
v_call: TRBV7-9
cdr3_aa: ASSLGQGTTNTEAF

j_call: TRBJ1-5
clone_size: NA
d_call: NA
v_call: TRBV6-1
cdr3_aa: ASSEERFSPQH

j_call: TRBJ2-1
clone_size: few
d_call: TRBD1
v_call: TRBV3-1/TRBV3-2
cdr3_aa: ASSLRSRGRSDEQF

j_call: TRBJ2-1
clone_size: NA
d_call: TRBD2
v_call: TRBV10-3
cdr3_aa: AISEYSAGGPNEQF

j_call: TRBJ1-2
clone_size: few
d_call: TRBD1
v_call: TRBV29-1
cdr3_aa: SVPPQGVDGYT

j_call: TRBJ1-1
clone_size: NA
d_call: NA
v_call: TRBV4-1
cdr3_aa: ASSHPRGGGEAF

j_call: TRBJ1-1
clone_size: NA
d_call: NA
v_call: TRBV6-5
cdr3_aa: ASSYIRGGEAF

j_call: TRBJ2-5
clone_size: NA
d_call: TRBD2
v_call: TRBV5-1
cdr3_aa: ASRLSGLAGPLAEETQY

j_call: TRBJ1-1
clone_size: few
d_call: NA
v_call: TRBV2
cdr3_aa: ASRGPMNTEAF

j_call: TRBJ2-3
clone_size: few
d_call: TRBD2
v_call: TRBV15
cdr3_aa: ATSRGGGPSTDTQY

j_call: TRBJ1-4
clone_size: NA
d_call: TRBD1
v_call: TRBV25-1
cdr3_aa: ASSEGTGREKLF

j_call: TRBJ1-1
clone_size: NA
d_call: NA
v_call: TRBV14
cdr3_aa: ASSHKGSGGENTEAF

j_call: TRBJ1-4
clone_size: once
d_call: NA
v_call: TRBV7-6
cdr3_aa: ASSLGPGANEKLF

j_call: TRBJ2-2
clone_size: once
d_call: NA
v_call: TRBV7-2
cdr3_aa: ASSSFFGELF

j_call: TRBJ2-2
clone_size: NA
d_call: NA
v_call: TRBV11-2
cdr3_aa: ASSLRWGHNTGELF

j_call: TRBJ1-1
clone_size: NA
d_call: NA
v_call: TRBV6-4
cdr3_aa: ASSAAQINTEAF

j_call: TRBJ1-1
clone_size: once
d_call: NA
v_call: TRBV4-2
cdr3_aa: ASSRGGLALAEAF

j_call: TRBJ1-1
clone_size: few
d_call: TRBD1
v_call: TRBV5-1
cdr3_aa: ASSLRFDRAGEAF

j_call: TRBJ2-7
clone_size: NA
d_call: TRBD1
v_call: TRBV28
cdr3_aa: ASRKPGQGRHEQY

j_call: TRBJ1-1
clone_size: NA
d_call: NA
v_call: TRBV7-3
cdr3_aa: ASSESRDTEAF

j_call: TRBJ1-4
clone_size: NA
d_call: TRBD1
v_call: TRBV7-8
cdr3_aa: ASGGDRNEKLF

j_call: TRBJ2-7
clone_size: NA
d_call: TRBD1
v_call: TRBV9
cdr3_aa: ASSPGGRTYEQY

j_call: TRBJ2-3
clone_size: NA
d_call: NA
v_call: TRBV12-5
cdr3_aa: ASASGGPPDTQY

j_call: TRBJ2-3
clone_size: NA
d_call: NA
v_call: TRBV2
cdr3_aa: ASSVTLEKQY

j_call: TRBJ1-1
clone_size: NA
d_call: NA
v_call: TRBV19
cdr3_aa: ASNRGRNTEAF

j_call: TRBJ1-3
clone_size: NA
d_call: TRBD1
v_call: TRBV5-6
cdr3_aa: ASSLRLTGGGNTIY

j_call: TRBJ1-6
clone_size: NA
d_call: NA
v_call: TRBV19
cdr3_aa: ASCGQNSYNSPLH

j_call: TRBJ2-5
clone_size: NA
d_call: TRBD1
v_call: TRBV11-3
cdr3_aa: ASSLGGPRQGAGETQY

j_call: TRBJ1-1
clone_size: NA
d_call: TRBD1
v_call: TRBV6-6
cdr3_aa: ASSQHRGSSVNTEAF

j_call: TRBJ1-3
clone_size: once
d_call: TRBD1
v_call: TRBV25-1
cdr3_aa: ASSRQGGIDTIY

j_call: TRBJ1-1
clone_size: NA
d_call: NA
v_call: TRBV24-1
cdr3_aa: ATSDPTRGNTEAF

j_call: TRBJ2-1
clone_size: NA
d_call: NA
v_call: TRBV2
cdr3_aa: ASRGAMGENEQF

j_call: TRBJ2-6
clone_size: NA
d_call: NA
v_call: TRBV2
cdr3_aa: ASTLLGANVLT

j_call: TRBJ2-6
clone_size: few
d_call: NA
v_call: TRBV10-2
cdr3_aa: ASTRVAGANVLT

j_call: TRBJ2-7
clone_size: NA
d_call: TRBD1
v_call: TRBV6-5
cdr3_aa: ASSSDRGRGSYEQY

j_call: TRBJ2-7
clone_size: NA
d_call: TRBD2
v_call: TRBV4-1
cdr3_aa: ASSQSWGGSSYEQY

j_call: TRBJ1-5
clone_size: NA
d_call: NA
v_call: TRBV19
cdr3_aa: ASSVQQGGNQPQH

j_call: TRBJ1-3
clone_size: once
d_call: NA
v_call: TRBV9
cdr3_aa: ASSVGTTGNTIY

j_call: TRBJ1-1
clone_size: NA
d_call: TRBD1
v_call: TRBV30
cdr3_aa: AWSSGGATDTEAF

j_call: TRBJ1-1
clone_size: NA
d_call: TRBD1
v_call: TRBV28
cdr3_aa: ASSPPTGATEAF

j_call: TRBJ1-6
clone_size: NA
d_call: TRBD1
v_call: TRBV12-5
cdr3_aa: ASGLSEGAIGSPLH

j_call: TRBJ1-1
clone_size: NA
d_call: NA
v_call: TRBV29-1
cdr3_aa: SFSPGGLNTEAF

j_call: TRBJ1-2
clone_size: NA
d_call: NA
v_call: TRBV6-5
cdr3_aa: ASRQDPNYGYT

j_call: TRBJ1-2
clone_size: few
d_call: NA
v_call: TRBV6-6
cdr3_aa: ASSLAGPYNGYT

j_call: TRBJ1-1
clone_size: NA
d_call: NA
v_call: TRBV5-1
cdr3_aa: ASSLPGRTAERGRTEAF

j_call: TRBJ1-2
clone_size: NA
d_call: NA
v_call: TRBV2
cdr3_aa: ASSDPIRPGYT

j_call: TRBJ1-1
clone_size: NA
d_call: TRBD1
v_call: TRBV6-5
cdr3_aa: ASSYGTDQNTEAF

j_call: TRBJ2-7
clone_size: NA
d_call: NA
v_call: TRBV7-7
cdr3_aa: ASSSGAGIDEQY

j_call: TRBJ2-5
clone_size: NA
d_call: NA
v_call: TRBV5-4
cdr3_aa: ASSQVLGNSETQY

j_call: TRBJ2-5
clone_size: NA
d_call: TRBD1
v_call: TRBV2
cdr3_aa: ASSFKKSGGSRETQY

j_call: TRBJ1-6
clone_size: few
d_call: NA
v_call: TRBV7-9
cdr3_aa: ASSVTSAGSPLH

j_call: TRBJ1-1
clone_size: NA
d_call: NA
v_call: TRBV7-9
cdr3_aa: ASSPSTEAF

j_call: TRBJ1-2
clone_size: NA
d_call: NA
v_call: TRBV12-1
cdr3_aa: ASSFRTGRDDRGGYT

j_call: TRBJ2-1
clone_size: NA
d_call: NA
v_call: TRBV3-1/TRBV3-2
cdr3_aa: ASSQRSGGQF

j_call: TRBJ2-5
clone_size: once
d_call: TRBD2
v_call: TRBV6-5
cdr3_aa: ASSPGGKTQY

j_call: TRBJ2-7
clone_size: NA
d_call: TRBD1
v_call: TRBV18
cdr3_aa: ASSSLRQGLYEQY

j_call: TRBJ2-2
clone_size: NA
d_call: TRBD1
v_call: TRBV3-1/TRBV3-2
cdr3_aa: ASSRNSGQYTGELF

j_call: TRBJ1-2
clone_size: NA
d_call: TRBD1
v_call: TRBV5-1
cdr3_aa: ASSLAGSGGLST

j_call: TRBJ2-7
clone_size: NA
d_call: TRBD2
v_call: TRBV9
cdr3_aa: ASSVAERGGSYYEQY